Here is one TCR beta chain with its context. The antigen remains unidentified. The data belong to a study of OX40 agonist ivuxolimab in advanced cancers. As for the study in general: As their treatment, patients were administered ivuxolimab, an agonistic anti-OX40 (CD134) antibody.

Trimming cost V 8 bases and J 4 bases, with 12 bases left between them. The CDR3 extends over 12 amino acids. In germline, CDR1 is GTSNPN, CDR2 SVGIG (reference sequence). Method: immunoSEQ multiplex PCR; TCRdb's copy keeps in-frame clones and lacks some. Of roughly 41,000 clones listed, around nine tenths were seen once; the top ten hold approximately 13%. Study-wide results and limits: Circulating CD4+ and CD8+ T cells showed clonal expansion by week 6 at 0.1 to 3.0 mg/kg. More expanded clones were seen, on average, in CD8+ T cells than in CD4+. Also present in some nonresponders was a low level of normalized T-cell clonal expansion.

The chain is built from TRBV30 and TRBJ1-5; D ambiguous. Specimen: CD4+ or CD8+ T cells sorted from blood, collected in a trial of the OX40 agonist ivuxolimab. This clonotype originated in an adult with an advanced solid tumor such as melanoma, head and neck, liver or kidney cancer. CDR3 sequence reads: CAGRTQNQPQHF. The DNA for the CDR3 is TGTGCCGGAAGGACGCAGAATCAGCCCCAGCATTTT.